This T cell receptor (beta chain) was sequenced in a study of PD-1 blockade in classical Hodgkin lymphoma. Overall study: Administration of nivolumab to patients was at 3 mg/kg intravenously every 2 weeks.

Clones were read by immunoSEQ multiplex PCR, and TCRdb kept only the in-frame ones, dropping some. The table includes 15,000 to 20,000 clones, around 80% detected once. V was clipped by 0 bases and J by 5 bases; unmatched bases: 8. This CDR3 has 16 amino acids. Per the germline V gene, CDR1 is SGHRS and CDR2 is YFSETQ. Every patient was affected by relapse after autologous stem cell transplantation, while exposure to brentuximab vedotin was not uniform. The starting material was peripheral blood mononuclear cells (PBMCs), obtained at baseline. This clonotype was sampled from a human donor with classical Hodgkin lymphoma. The chain carries TRBV5-1 and TRBJ2-5; 9 bases match TRBD2. The CDR3 DNA follows: TGCGCCAGCAGCTTGGAGGTTAGCGGGAGTGGTGAGACCCAGTACTTC. This codes for CASSLEVSGSGETQYF.